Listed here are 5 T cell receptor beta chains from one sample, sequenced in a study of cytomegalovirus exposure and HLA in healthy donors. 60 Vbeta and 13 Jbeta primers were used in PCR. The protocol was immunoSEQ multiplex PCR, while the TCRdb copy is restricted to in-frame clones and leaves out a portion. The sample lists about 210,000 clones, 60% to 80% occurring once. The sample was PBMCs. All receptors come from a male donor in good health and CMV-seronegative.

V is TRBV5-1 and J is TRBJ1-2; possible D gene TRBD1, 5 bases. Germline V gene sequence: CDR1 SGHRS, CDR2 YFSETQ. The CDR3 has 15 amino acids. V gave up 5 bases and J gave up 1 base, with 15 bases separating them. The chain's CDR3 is CASSSGRANNYGYTF. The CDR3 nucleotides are TGCGCCAGCAGTAGCGGCAGGGCTAATAACTATGGCTACACCTTC.

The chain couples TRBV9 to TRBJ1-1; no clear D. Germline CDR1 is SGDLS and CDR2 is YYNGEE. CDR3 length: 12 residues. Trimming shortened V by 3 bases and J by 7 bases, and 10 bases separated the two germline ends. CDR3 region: CASSGAVDEAFF. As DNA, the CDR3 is TGTGCCAGCAGCGGAGCTGTCGATGAAGCTTTCTTT. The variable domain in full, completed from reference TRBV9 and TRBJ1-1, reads DSGVTQTPKHLITATGQRVTLRCSPRSGDLSVYWYQQSLDQGLQFLIQYYNGEERAKGNILERFSAQQFPDLHSELNLSSLELGDSALYFCASSGAVDEAFFGQGTRLTVV.

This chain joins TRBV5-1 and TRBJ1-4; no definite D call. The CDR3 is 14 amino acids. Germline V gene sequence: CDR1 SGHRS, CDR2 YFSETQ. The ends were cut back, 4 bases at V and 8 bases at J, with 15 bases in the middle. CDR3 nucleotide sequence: TGCGCCAGCAGCCTCAGCGGAACGAGGGAAAAACTGTTTTTT. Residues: CASSLSGTREKLFF.

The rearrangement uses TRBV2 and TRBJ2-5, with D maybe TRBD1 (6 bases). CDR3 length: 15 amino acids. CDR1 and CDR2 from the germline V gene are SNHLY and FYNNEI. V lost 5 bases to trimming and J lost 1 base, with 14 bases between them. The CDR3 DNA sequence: TGTGCCAGCAGTTCCGGGACAACGGCCCAAGAGACCCAGTACTTC. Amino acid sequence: CASSSGTTAQETQYF.

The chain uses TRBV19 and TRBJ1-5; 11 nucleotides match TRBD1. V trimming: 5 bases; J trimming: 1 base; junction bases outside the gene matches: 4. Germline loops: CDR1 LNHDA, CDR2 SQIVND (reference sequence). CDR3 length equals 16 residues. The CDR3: CASSLGDRGSNQPQHF. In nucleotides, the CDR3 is TGTGCCAGTAGTCTAGGGGACAGGGGGAGCAATCAGCCCCAGCATTTT.